This T cell receptor beta chain was captured by sequencing in a study of blood T cell repertoires in COVID-19. Across the whole study: The United States, Italy and Spain supplied acute and convalescent COVID-19 samples. The analysed material was cDNA or gDNA that came from T cells, B-cell-depleted T cells, or PBMCs.

Clinical histories supplied by participants themselves formed the basis of cohort assignment. Here immunoSEQ multiplex PCR was the method, and the copy in TCRdb shows in-frame clones only, minus some. The sample lists 290,000 or so clones; about 90% were seen once. The V and J ends lost 6 bases and 7 bases, in that order; junction bases with no gene match: 11. The CDR3 totals 15 residues. Germline CDR1 is SNHLY and CDR2 is FYNNEI. The V call is TRBV2, the J call TRBJ2-1; TRBD2 aligns across 8 bases. Sequenced sample: PBMCs or T cells enriched from blood (not recorded which). This receptor was obtained from a woman between 18 and 29 years old with acute COVID-19. The CDR3 loop is CASRDGAGAGNEQFF. CDR3 in DNA: TGTGCCAGCAGAGATGGAGCGGGAGCTGGAAATGAGCAGTTCTTC.